These T cell receptor beta chains were read from a single sample in a study of T-cell reconstitution after alpha-beta-depleted transplantation in children. TCRdb redid the calling of the PCR reads with MiXCR, one entry per CDR3 protein. The profile shows hundreds of thousands of distinct CDR3 sequences, approximately 12% of them singletons. Sequenced here: PBMCs, mostly from graft donor cells, sampled 360 days after TCRalphabeta/CD19-depleted stem cell transplant. Receptors were obtained from a male patient younger than 18 who had a stem cell transplant for acute myeloid leukemia, so the T cells may come from the graft donor. Each CDR3 is given with its conserved first and last residue. D genes are given only for firm matches. The size of a clone is reported for some rows only, either as once, few or many, or as a class for expanded clones.

j_call,d_call,clone_size,v_call,cdr3_aa,cdr3_nt
TRBJ2-3,-,-,TRBV7-3,CASSSRRGIPTDTQYF,TGTGCCAGCAGCTCCCGAAGGGGGATACCCACAGATACGCAGTATTTT
TRBJ2-3,TRBD2,-,TRBV7-2,CASSLPGGPSTDTQYF,TGTGCCAGCAGCTTACCGGGAGGGCCAAGCACAGATACGCAGTATTTT
TRBJ2-3,-,few,TRBV20-1,CSATLTRDTQYF,TGCAGTGCTACCTTGACCAGGGATACGCAGTATTTT
TRBJ2-1,-,many,TRBV27,CASSLYGDSYNEQFF,TGTGCCAGCAGTTTATATGGGGACTCCTACAATGAGCAGTTCTTC
TRBJ2-2,TRBD1,many,TRBV2,CASIDRVAGELFF,TGTGCCAGCATCGACAGGGTGGCCGGGGAGCTGTTTTTT
TRBJ2-1,TRBD2,once,TRBV9,CASSAGTSGIQFGEQFF,TGTGCCAGCAGCGCCGGGACTAGCGGGATTCAATTTGGTGAGCAGTTCTTC
TRBJ2-7,TRBD1,many,TRBV20-1,CSALRDRVSEQYF,TGCAGTGCCCTACGGGACAGGGTAAGCGAGCAGTACTTC
TRBJ2-3,TRBD1,once,TRBV18,CASSSSGTGIGTDTQYF,TGTGCCAGCTCCTCGTCCGGGACAGGCATAGGCACAGATACGCAGTATTTT
TRBJ2-1,TRBD2,few,TRBV4-3,CASSYLQASGSYNEQFF,TGCGCCAGCAGCTACTTACAGGCTAGCGGCTCCTACAATGAGCAGTTCTTC
TRBJ2-2,-,-,TRBV7-3,CASSLNGVRTGELFF,TGTGCCAGCAGCTTAAACGGGGTTAGGACCGGGGAGCTGTTTTTT
TRBJ2-7,TRBD2,-,TRBV29-1,CSVAGTSGKGYEQYF,TGCAGCGTTGCCGGGACTAGCGGGAAGGGCTACGAGCAGTACTTC
TRBJ2-7,-,-,TRBV19,CASSPAGYSYEQYF,TGTGCCAGTAGTCCGGCAGGATATTCCTACGAGCAGTACTTC
TRBJ2-1,-,-,TRBV28,CASSLRGAGYNEQFF,TGTGCCAGCAGTTTGAGGGGGGCTGGGTACAATGAGCAGTTCTTC
TRBJ2-4,-,few,TRBV11-2,CASSHPTTLAKNIQYF,TGTGCCAGCAGCCACCCTACGACCTTAGCCAAAAACATTCAGTACTTC
TRBJ2-2,-,-,TRBV18,CASSPAGPSTTGELFF,TGTGCCAGCTCACCCGCGGGACCGTCCACCACCGGGGAGCTGTTTTTT
TRBJ2-5,-,-,TRBV29-1,CSVVGEETQYF,TGCAGCGTTGTGGGGGAGGAGACCCAGTACTTC
TRBJ2-1,-,-,TRBV4-3,CASSQDFVGVVDYNEQFF,TGCGCCAGCAGCCAAGATTTCGTGGGAGTGGTTGATTACAATGAGCAGTTCTTC
TRBJ1-2,TRBD1,many,TRBV29-1,CSVVTGGGYTF,TGCAGCGTTGTAACAGGGGGTGGCTACACCTTC
TRBJ2-1,-,many,TRBV3-1,CAAAWGSSYNEQFF,TGTGCCGCGGCTTGGGGGAGTTCCTACAATGAGCAGTTCTTC
TRBJ2-7,-,many,TRBV4-3,CASSQGLARGEQYF,TGCGCCAGCAGCCAAGGACTGGCCAGGGGCGAGCAGTACTTC
TRBJ1-1,-,-,TRBV28,CASPPRPPLPNTEAFF,TGTGCCAGCCCCCCCAGACCACCCCTCCCGAACACTGAAGCTTTCTTT
TRBJ1-6,-,-,TRBV28,CASSQHGIGSPLHF,TGTGCCAGCAGCCAACATGGTATCGGTTCACCCCTCCACTTT
TRBJ2-5,TRBD1,-,TRBV20-1,CSATGGWSEETQYF,TGCAGTGCCACAGGGGGCTGGAGCGAAGAGACCCAGTACTTC
TRBJ1-1,-,-,TRBV6-5,CASSYGGQAATEAFF,TGTGCCAGCAGTTACGGGGGACAAGCGGCCACTGAAGCTTTCTTT
TRBJ2-1,TRBD2,-,TRBV7-2,CASGGVVGASYNEQFF,TGTGCCAGTGGGGGGGTGGTAGGCGCTAGCTACAATGAGCAGTTCTTC
TRBJ2-2,TRBD2,-,TRBV6-5,CASSYFPSGRNTGELFF,TGTGCCAGCAGTTACTTCCCTAGCGGGAGAAACACCGGGGAGCTGTTTTTT
TRBJ2-5,TRBD2,-,TRBV27,CASSPRTRRETQYF,TGTGCCAGCAGTCCGAGGACTAGGAGGGAGACCCAGTACTTC
TRBJ2-7,TRBD2,-,TRBV7-6,CASSLVAAGGSYEQYF,TGTGCCAGCAGCTTAGTCGCGGCGGGGGGTTCCTACGAGCAGTACTTC
TRBJ2-3,TRBD2,-,TRBV20-1,CSASQIAGGPVDTQYF,TGCAGTGCTAGTCAAATAGCGGGAGGGCCAGTAGATACGCAGTATTTT
TRBJ1-1,-,many,TRBV10-3,CAISRNGVRAEAFF,TGTGCCATCAGTCGGAACGGCGTGCGGGCTGAAGCTTTCTTT
TRBJ2-7,-,many,TRBV6-2/TRBV6-3,CASSQAREQYF,TGTGCCAGCAGTCAGGCGCGGGAGCAGTACTTC
TRBJ2-7,-,few,TRBV9,CASSVSGTPYEQYF,TGTGCCAGCAGCGTCTCCGGGACCCCATACGAGCAGTACTTC
TRBJ2-5,-,-,TRBV12-3/TRBV12-4,CASSPNWAGETQYF,TGTGCCAGCAGTCCAAACTGGGCTGGGGAGACCCAGTACTTC
TRBJ2-5,TRBD1,few,TRBV29-1,CSSRTGTGGGETQYF,TGCAGCTCAAGGACCGGGACAGGGGGCGGGGAGACCCAGTACTTC
TRBJ1-1,-,few,TRBV11-1,CASSLAIRTLRMNTEAFF,TGTGCCAGCAGCTTAGCTATCAGGACTCTTAGAATGAACACTGAAGCTTTCTTT
TRBJ2-7,TRBD1,many,TRBV7-9,CASSEGTVSYEQYF,TGTGCCAGCAGCGAGGGGACAGTTTCCTACGAGCAGTACTTC
TRBJ1-6,TRBD1,-,TRBV7-2,CASSFSGTGVGSPLHF,TGTGCCAGCAGCTTCTCGGGGACAGGGGTTGGTTCACCCCTCCACTTT
TRBJ2-1,TRBD2,-,TRBV14,CASSQITSGPYNEQFF,TGTGCCAGCAGCCAAATAACTAGCGGACCGTACAATGAGCAGTTCTTC
TRBJ2-7,-,few,TRBV20-1,CSAREGVYEQYF,TGCAGTGCTAGAGAAGGGGTCTACGAGCAGTACTTC
TRBJ2-2,-,-,TRBV30,CAWTSSIEGELFF,TGTGCCTGGACCTCGAGTATAGAAGGGGAGCTGTTTTTT
TRBJ2-7,TRBD2,few,TRBV19,CASSITSASYEQYF,TGTGCCAGTAGTATAACTAGCGCGTCCTACGAGCAGTACTTC
TRBJ1-1,TRBD1,few,TRBV6-1,CASASPGQGALNTEAFF,TGTGCCAGCGCAAGCCCGGGACAGGGGGCCCTGAACACTGAAGCTTTCTTT
TRBJ2-7,-,-,TRBV27,CASSPRTTQKEQYF,TGTGCCAGCAGTCCGAGGACGACCCAGAAAGAGCAGTACTTC
TRBJ2-5,-,many,TRBV4-3,CASSQERLPYQETQYF,TGCGCCAGCAGCCAAGAACGACTGCCGTACCAAGAGACCCAGTACTTC
TRBJ2-1,-,-,TRBV29-1,CSAEGMRGEQFF,TGCAGCGCCGAAGGGATGCGGGGTGAGCAGTTCTTC
TRBJ2-7,TRBD1,few,TRBV3-1,CASSPLGQGYGEQYF,TGTGCCAGCAGCCCACTGGGACAGGGGTATGGCGAGCAGTACTTC
TRBJ2-3,TRBD1,many,TRBV20-1,CSAWDSHTDTQYF,TGCAGTGCTTGGGACAGCCACACAGATACGCAGTATTTT
TRBJ2-7,-,-,TRBV15,CATSRGGRGLTAYEQYF,TGTGCCACCAGCCGAGGAGGCCGGGGACTTACGGCTTACGAGCAGTACTTC
TRBJ2-3,-,few,TRBV7-6,CASSSTRSASTSTDTQYF,TGTGCCAGCAGCTCTACCCGATCAGCCTCAACAAGCACAGATACGCAGTATTTT
TRBJ2-3,TRBD2,-,TRBV18,CASSPILTSGSTDTQYF,TGTGCCAGCTCACCAATACTGACTAGCGGCAGCACAGATACGCAGTATTTT
TRBJ2-7,-,-,TRBV14,CASSHINSYEQYF,TGTGCCAGCAGCCACATTAATTCCTACGAGCAGTACTTC
TRBJ2-3,-,few,TRBV4-2,CASSQDWTSTDTQYF,TGTGCCAGCAGCCAAGATTGGACGAGCACAGATACGCAGTATTTT
TRBJ2-7,TRBD1,few,TRBV18,CASSPLTGTGRSEQYF,TGTGCCAGCTCACCCCTGACCGGGACAGGGAGGTCCGAGCAGTACTTC
TRBJ1-5,-,-,TRBV5-5,CASAPSGDSNQPQHF,TGTGCCAGCGCACCTTCGGGGGATAGCAATCAGCCCCAGCATTTT
TRBJ2-3,TRBD1,-,TRBV3-1,CATSLGWDRGADTQYF,TGTGCCACCTCCCTCGGTTGGGACAGGGGCGCAGATACGCAGTATTTT
TRBJ2-7,-,few,TRBV20-1,CSARDEPFYEQYF,TGCAGTGCTAGAGATGAGCCCTTCTACGAGCAGTACTTC
TRBJ2-7,-,once,TRBV7-9,CASTPWGAGQYEQYF,TGTGCCAGCACCCCGTGGGGGGCTGGACAGTACGAGCAGTACTTC